The 28 T cell receptor beta chains below all came from one sample that was sequenced in a study of blood T cells in healthy people across ages. A second PCR, run for about 7 to 11 cycles, used a sample-barcoded 5' primer plus a J-beta primer mix. One entry per CDR3 protein results from TCRdb running MiXCR on the 5' RACE reads. The sample records 1 million to 1.2 million distinct CDR3 sequences, under 40% being singletons. The sequencing sample was made of blood. Source of these receptors: a man younger than 35 in good health.

The rearrangement uses TRBV27 and TRBJ2-1; a weak D match, TRBD1 (5 bases). The CDR3 totals 18 residues. Trimming removed 2 bases at V and 3 bases at J, with 20 bases between. Germline CDR1 reads MNHEY; CDR2 reads SMNVEV (reference sequence). The CDR3: CASSLHGFRTTDYNEQFF. The CDR3, as DNA: TGTGCCAGCAGTTTACACGGTTTTAGGACAACCGACTACAATGAGCAGTTCTTC.

The chain links TRBV7-9 to TRBJ1-4; 9 nucleotides align to TRBD1. Losses at the gene ends were 4 bases for V and 8 bases for J; bases not matched to a gene: 5. CDR1 is SEHNR and CDR2 is FQNEAQ in the germline V gene (reference sequence). The CDR3 is 14 residues long. CDR3 DNA sequence: TGTGCCAGCAGCTCGACAGGGGGAGCAGAAAAACTGTTTTTT. It codes for CASSSTGGAEKLFF.

This clonotype has more than one count but fewer than ten. A single base separates this from a much larger clone, so it may be a read error. The genes are TRBV3-1 and TRBJ1-6; D remains unclear. CDR1 is LGHDT and CDR2 is YNNKEL in the germline V gene (reference sequence). The CDR3 is 11 residues long. V gave up 8 bases and J gave up 9 bases, with 8 bases separating them. The CDR3 loop reads CASGLGSPLHF. The CDR3 DNA reads as TGTGCCAGCGGTTTAGGTTCACCCCTCCACTTT.

The gene calls are TRBV7-2 and TRBJ2-1, with 7 bases aligning to TRBD2. The CDR3 covers 15 residues. The V segment lost 8 bases and the J segment 0 bases; nucleotides outside the gene matches: 7. Germline V gives CDR1 SGHTA, CDR2 FQGNSA. The CDR3 reads CASGQGLISYNEQFF. DNA for the CDR3: TGTGCCAGCGGTCAGGGACTAATCTCCTACAATGAGCAGTTCTTC.

The V call is TRBV7-9, the J call TRBJ2-2; tentative D call: TRBD1 (6 bases). V lost 5 bases, J lost 7 bases, and 17 bases lay in between. Germline CDR1 SEHNR, CDR2 FQNEAQ (reference sequence). This CDR3 region has 15 residues. The CDR3 DNA reads as TGTGCCAGCAGCCCGGGGACAAGAAAACACGGGGAGCTGTTTTTT. Encoded protein: CASSPGTRKHGELFF. The whole variable domain, filled in from reference TRBV7-9 and TRBJ2-2, reads DTGVSQNPRHKITKRGQNVTFRCDPISEHNRLYWYRQTLGQGPEFLTYFQNEAQLEKSRLLSDRFSAERPKGSFSTLEIQRTEQGDSAMYLCASSPGTRKHGELFFGEGSRLTVL.

The chain joins TRBV6-5 to TRBJ2-2; tentative D call: TRBD1 (6 bases). Trimming left V 2 bases short and J 0 bases short, with 13 bases between. The CDR3 spans 17 residues. CDR1 MNHEY and CDR2 SVGAGI come from the germline V gene. CDR3 DNA sequence: TGTGCCAGCAGTTACCCGACCGGGACAACGAACACCGGGGAGCTGTTTTTT. Residues: CASSYPTGTTNTGELFF.

This clonotype turned up a few times. This rearrangement joins TRBV7-2 to TRBJ2-1; possibly TRBD1 for D (6 bases). The CDR3 covers 16 residues. Germline V gene lookup returns CDR1 SGHTA and CDR2 FQGNSA. Trimming took 5 bases from V and 0 from J, leaving 14 bases between them. The CDR3 sequence is CASSTTGLSSYNEQFF. The CDR3 DNA sequence: TGTGCCAGCAGCACAACAGGGTTGAGCTCCTACAATGAGCAGTTCTTC.

This clonotype was picked up one time. The chain employs TRBV12-3 or TRBV12-4 and TRBJ2-1, with 7 bases aligning to TRBD1. The better agreement between TRBJ2-7 and the DNA end casts doubt on the J call. The CDR3 totals 18 residues. The CDR3 region has the DNA TGTGCCAGCAGTCCAGGACGCTATGACAGGGTTGGCTACAATGAGCAGTACTTC. This encodes CASSPGRYDRVGYNEQYF.

V is TRBV20-1 and J is TRBJ1-2; 8 bases align to TRBD1. This CDR3 comprises 13 residues. The ends lost 3 bases at V and 10 bases at J; junction bases unmatched: 10. Germline V gene data show CDR1 as DFQATT and CDR2 as SNEGSKA (reference sequence). CDR3 region: CSASIGQGEDYTF. The CDR3 region has the DNA TGCAGTGCTAGTATCGGACAGGGAGAGGACTACACCTTC.

The chain uses TRBV20-1 and TRBJ1-1, with D hard to call. V was cut by 0 bases and J by 0 bases, with 17 bases left in between. The CDR3 spans 17 residues. CDR1 and CDR2 (germline): DFQATT, SNEGSKA (reference sequence). CDR3 protein: CSARDDWGRGVNTEAFF. The CDR3 DNA reads TGCAGTGCTAGAGACGACTGGGGTAGAGGAGTGAACACTGAAGCTTTCTTT.

The chain has TRBV6-1 and TRBJ1-6; D is undetermined. V was shortened by 3 bases and J by 5 bases, with 14 bases between the two germline ends. CDR3 length: 16 amino acids. In germline, CDR1 is MNHNS, CDR2 SASEGT. The CDR3 protein is CASSEFAGGNNSPLHF. As DNA, the CDR3 is TGTGCCAGCAGTGAGTTTGCGGGAGGGAATAATTCACCCCTCCACTTT.

The rearrangement links TRBV6-6 to TRBJ2-3; no reliable D call. The V gene lost 2 bases and the J gene lost 1 base, with 7 bases spanning the gap. CDR1 is MNHNY, CDR2 SVGAGI, per germline (reference sequence). CDR3 length: 14 amino acids. CDR3 sequence (DNA): TGTGCCAGCAGTTACGGTAGCCGCACAGATACGCAGTATTTT. It is translated as CASSYGSRTDTQYF.

This clonotype was observed many times. CDR3 coding DNA: TGTGCCAGCAGTTTATTGTCAAATCAGCCCCAGCATTTT. Amino acid sequence: CASSLLSNQPQHF. The genes are TRBV7-2 and TRBJ1-5, with D unclear. The CDR3 contains 13 residues. CDR1 is SGHTA, CDR2 FQGNSA, per germline. Trimming left V 6 bases short and J 4 bases short, with 10 bases between.

This chain joins TRBV3-1 and TRBJ2-7; D unclear. Germline CDR1 LGHDT, CDR2 YNNKEL (reference sequence). The CDR3 is 14 amino acids. Deletions cut 0 bases from V and 6 bases from J, with 12 bases between. Here the CDR3 DNA reads TGTGCCAGCAGCCAAGATCGTGGTATTGGCGAGCAGTACTTC. It translates to CASSQDRGIGEQYF.

With respect to this clonotype: The junction does not match germline at one end; this may be a read error. The V gene is TRBV3-1, the J gene TRBJ1-4, with D perhaps TRBD1 (5 bases). The CDR3 loop spans 15 amino acids. Germline V gives CDR1 LGHDT, CDR2 YNNKEL (reference sequence). The CDR3 here is CVSSQVQGTNEKLFF. As DNA, the CDR3 is TGTGTCAGCAGCCAAGTTCAGGGAACTAATGAAAAACTGTTTTTT.

V gene TRBV5-5 combines with J gene TRBJ1-4; possible D gene TRBD1, 5 bases. The CDR3 has 15 amino acids. With 5 bases removed from V and 7 bases from J, the gap between germline ends came to 18 bases. Germline V gene sequence: CDR1 SGHKS, CDR2 YYEKEE (reference sequence). The CDR3 coding sequence is TGTGCCAGCAGGTTCCGGGACGGACGAACTGAAAAACTGTTTTTT. It codes for CASRFRDGRTEKLFF.

This sequence joins TRBV6-5 and TRBJ1-1, with D uncertain. The CDR3 spans 13 residues. Trimming cost V 1 base and J 5 bases, with 8 bases left between them. The germline CDR1 and CDR2 sequences are MNHEY and SVGAGI. CDR3 DNA: TGTGCCAGCAGTTACTTAGGTGGGACTGAAGCTTTCTTT. Its protein is CASSYLGGTEAFF.

The chain is built from TRBV15 and TRBJ2-3; no definite D call. V lost 0 bases to trimming and J lost 3 bases, with 10 bases between them. This CDR3 spans 15 amino acids. CDR1 and CDR2 (germline): LNHNV, YYDKDF (reference sequence). The DNA of the CDR3 is TGTGCCACCAGCAGAGATGGGCTGAAAACAGATACGCAGTATTTT. Translating it yields CATSRDGLKTDTQYF.

This clonotype occurred once. One base away lies a much larger clone, so this may be a sequencing read error. The chain links TRBV12-3 or TRBV12-4 to TRBJ1-1; TRBD1 is a possible D gene (5 bases). This CDR3 has 14 amino acids. Written as DNA, the CDR3 is TGTGCCAGCAGTTCCCACGCAGGGAACACTGGAGCTTTCTTT. Residues: CASSSHAGNTGAFF.

The V and J genes are TRBV29-1 and TRBJ2-2, with TRBD1 matching 7 bases. The CDR3 sequence is 14 residues long. Trimming cost V 7 bases and J 2 bases; bases outside gene matches: 7. The germline CDR1 and CDR2 sequences are SQVTM and ANQGSEA. The CDR3 region has the DNA TGCAGCGAAACCGGGACAGTTAACACCGGGGAGCTGTTTTTT. Amino acids: CSETGTVNTGELFF.

This clonotype occurred a few times. V is TRBV5-1 and J is TRBJ2-3; 9 nucleotides match TRBD1. Germline CDR1 SGHRS, CDR2 YFSETQ. The CDR3 sequence is 16 residues long. V shed 6 bases and J 1 base; nucleotides not matched to a gene: 9. The CDR3 is CASTLQGQGGTDTQYF. CDR3 sequence (DNA): TGCGCCAGCACGCTCCAGGGACAGGGAGGCACAGATACGCAGTATTTT.

The rearrangement links TRBV6-5 to TRBJ1-2, with 8 bases identical to TRBD1. Germline CDR1 is MNHEY and CDR2 is SVGAGI. This CDR3 region has 14 residues. With V trimmed by 8 bases and J by 5 bases, 10 bases remained unmatched. The CDR3 nucleotides read TGTGCCAGCTTCAAGGCCAGGGGGCAATATGGCTACACCTTC. This translates into CASFKARGQYGYTF.

The chain is built from TRBV30 and TRBJ1-2; TRBD1 matches 7 bases. Trimming at V came to 3 bases and at J to 2 bases, leaving 3 bases not matched to a gene. This CDR3 has 13 residues. Germline lookup yields CDR1 GTSNPN and CDR2 SVGIG (reference sequence). The CDR3: CAWSQGGNYGYTF. For the CDR3, the DNA is TGTGCCTGGAGCCAGGGGGGGAACTATGGCTACACCTTC. The full variable domain, rest sourced from reference TRBV30 and TRBJ1-2, is SQTIHQWPATLVQPVGSPLSLECTVEGTSNPNLYWYRQAAGRGLQLLFYSVGIGQISSEVPQNLSASRPQDRQFILSSKKLLLSDSGFYLCAWSQGGNYGYTFGSGTRLTVV.

The J gene is TRBJ2-1, the V gene TRBV10-3, with D maybe TRBD2 (7 bases). V shed 4 bases and J shed 5 bases, with 24 bases lying between them. Germline V lookup: CDR1 ENHRY, CDR2 SYGVKD. This CDR3 spans 18 amino acids. This CDR3 is CAISVTQGGLAANNEQFF. DNA for the CDR3: TGTGCCATCAGTGTAACACAAGGGGGGCTAGCGGCCAACAATGAGCAGTTCTTC.

This clonotype appeared a few times. The rearrangement joins TRBV27 to TRBJ1-4, with a weak D call TRBD1 (6 bases). The germline gives CDR1 MNHEY, CDR2 SMNVEV (reference sequence). The CDR3 extends over 13 amino acids. With 8 bases removed from V and 4 bases from J, the gap between germline ends came to 11 bases. CDR3 DNA: TGTGCCAGCCGACAGGCTGGTAATGAAAAACTGTTTTTT. It codes for CASRQAGNEKLFF.

This sequence joins TRBV7-9 and TRBJ1-1; the D is unclear. Deletions cut 8 bases from V and 3 bases from J, with 16 bases between. The CDR3 consists of 14 residues. CDR1 is SEHNR and CDR2 is FQNEAQ in the germline V gene (reference sequence). The CDR3 DNA sequence: TGTGCCAGCGGGCGGCGGAGTCTGTACACTGAAGCTTTCTTT. It yields the protein CASGRRSLYTEAFF. The full variable domain, rest sourced from reference TRBV7-9 and TRBJ1-1, is DTGVSQNPRHKITKRGQNVTFRCDPISEHNRLYWYRQTLGQGPEFLTYFQNEAQLEKSRLLSDRFSAERPKGSFSTLEIQRTEQGDSAMYLCASGRRSLYTEAFFGQGTRLTVV.

The rearrangement joins TRBV6-5 to TRBJ2-7; possibly TRBD1 or TRBD2 for D (5 bases each). V lost 6 bases, J lost 7 bases, and 10 bases lay in between. Germline CDR1 reads MNHEY; CDR2 reads SVGAGI. The CDR3 sequence is 11 residues long. In nucleotides, the CDR3 is TGTGCCAGCAGGCGAGAGGGGGAGCAGTACTTC. Residues: CASRREGEQYF.

This clonotype was observed a handful of times. The chain joins TRBV9 to TRBJ2-1; 10 bases line up with TRBD2. CDR1 is SGDLS and CDR2 is YYNGEE in the germline V gene. This CDR3 contains 16 residues. V was pared by 0 bases and J by 8 bases, with 8 bases of the junction left unmatched. The CDR3 is CASSVEIAGGTDEQFF. The CDR3 coding sequence is TGTGCCAGCAGCGTAGAGATAGCGGGGGGAACGGATGAGCAGTTCTTC.